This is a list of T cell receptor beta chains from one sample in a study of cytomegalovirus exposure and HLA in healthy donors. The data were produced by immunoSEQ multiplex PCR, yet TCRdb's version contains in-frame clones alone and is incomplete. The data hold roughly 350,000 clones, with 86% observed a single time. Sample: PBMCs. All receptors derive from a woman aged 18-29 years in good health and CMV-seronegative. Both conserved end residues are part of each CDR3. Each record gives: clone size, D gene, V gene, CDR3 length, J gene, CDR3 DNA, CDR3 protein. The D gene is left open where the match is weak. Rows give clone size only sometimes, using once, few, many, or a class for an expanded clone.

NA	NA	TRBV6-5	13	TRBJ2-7	TGTGCCAGCAGTACCACGGGAGACTACGAGCAGTACTTC	CASSTTGDYEQYF
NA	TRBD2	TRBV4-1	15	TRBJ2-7	TGCGCCAGCAGCCAAGGGACTAGCGGCGTCTACGAGCAGTACTTC	CASSQGTSGVYEQYF
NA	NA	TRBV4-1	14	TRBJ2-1	TGCGCCAGCAGCCAAGTGACTGGCTACAATGAGCAGTTCTTC	CASSQVTGYNEQFF
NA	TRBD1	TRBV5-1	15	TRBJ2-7	TGCGCCAGCAGGCCACCCGGACAGGGAACCTACGAGCAGTACTTC	CASRPPGQGTYEQYF
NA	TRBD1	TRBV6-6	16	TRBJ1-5	TGTGCCAGCACTCCATTGGGACAGGGGGAAAATCAGCCCCAGCATTTT	CASTPLGQGENQPQHF
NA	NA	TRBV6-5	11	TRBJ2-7	TGTGCCTTAGAGGTCGGTTACGAGCAGTACTTC	CALEVGYEQYF
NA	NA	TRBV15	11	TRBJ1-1	TGTGCCACCAGCGCGAGGACTGAAGCTTTCTTT	CATSARTEAFF
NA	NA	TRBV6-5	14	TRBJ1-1	TGTGCCAGCAGCCCAGCGGCCATGAACACTGAAGCTTTCTTT	CASSPAAMNTEAFF
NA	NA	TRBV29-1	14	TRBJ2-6	TGCAGCGTTGCGGAGGGGACTGGGGCCAACGTCCTGACTTTC	CSVAEGTGANVLTF
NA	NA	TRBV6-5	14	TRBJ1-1	TGTGCCAGCAGGAGAAACAGGAGAGACACTGAAGCTTTCTTT	CASRRNRRDTEAFF
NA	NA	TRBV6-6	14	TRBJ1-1	TGTGCCAGCAGTTACGGGGACTTGAACACTGAAGCTTTCTTT	CASSYGDLNTEAFF
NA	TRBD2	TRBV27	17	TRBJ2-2	TGTGCCAGCAGTCCTATCCGACTAGCGGGTAACACCGGGGAGCTGTTTTTT	CASSPIRLAGNTGELFF
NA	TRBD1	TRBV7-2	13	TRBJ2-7	TGTGCCAGCAGCGTACAGGGGGAATACGAGCAGTACTTC	CASSVQGEYEQYF
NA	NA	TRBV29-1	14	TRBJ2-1	TGCAGCGTTGATACAGGAGACTCCTACAATGAGCAGTTCTTC	CSVDTGDSYNEQFF
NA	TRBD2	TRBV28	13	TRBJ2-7	TGTGCCACCGGGGGGTACGGGATCTACGAGCAGTACTTC	CATGGYGIYEQYF
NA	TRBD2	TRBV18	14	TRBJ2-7	TGTGCCAGCTCACCATGGGAGGGGAACGACGAGCAGTACTTC	CASSPWEGNDEQYF
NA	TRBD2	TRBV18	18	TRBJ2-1	TGTGCCAGCTCACCATTGGCGGGAGGGCCCGGCTCCTACAATGAGCAGTTCTTC	CASSPLAGGPGSYNEQFF
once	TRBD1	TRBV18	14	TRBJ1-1	TGTGCCAGCTCCCCGGGGACAGAGAACACTGAAGCTTTCTTT	CASSPGTENTEAFF
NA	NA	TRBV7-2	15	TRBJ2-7	TGTGCCAGCAGCCCTTTGGGACACCACACCTACGAGCAGTACTTC	CASSPLGHHTYEQYF
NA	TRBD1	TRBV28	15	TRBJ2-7	TGTGCCAGCAGTCCGGACAGGGGATTCCCCTACGAGCAGTACTTC	CASSPDRGFPYEQYF
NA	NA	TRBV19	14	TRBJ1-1	TGTGCCAGTAGTATCACACAAACCGACACTGAAGCTTTCTTT	CASSITQTDTEAFF
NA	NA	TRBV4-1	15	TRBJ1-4	TGCGCCAGCAGCCAAGAACCCAGGGTTGGGGAAAAACTGTTTTTT	CASSQEPRVGEKLFF
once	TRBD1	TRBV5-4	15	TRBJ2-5	TGTGCCAGCAGCTTGATGACAGGGCCGGTCGAGACCCAGTACTTC	CASSLMTGPVETQYF
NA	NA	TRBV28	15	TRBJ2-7	TGTGCCAGCAGTTTACGGCAGGGCATTAGGGACGAGCAGTACTTC	CASSLRQGIRDEQYF
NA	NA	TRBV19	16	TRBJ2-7	TGTGCCAGTAGTGCACGGACACGAACTTACTCCTACGAGCAGTACTTC	CASSARTRTYSYEQYF
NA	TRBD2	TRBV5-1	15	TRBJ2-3	TGCGCCAGCAGCTCAGCGGGAGCCGGCACAGATACGCAGTATTTT	CASSSAGAGTDTQYF
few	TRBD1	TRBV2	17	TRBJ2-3	TGTGCCAGCAGTGAATTAGGACAGGCCTCTAGCACAGATACGCAGTATTTT	CASSELGQASSTDTQYF
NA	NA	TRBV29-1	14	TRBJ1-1	TGCAGCGTTGAAGGGCGGGTAATGAACACTGAAGCTTTCTTT	CSVEGRVMNTEAFF
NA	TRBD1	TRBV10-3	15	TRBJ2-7	TGTGCCATCAGTGGGGGGGGACAGGGGACCTACGAGCAGTACTTC	CAISGGGQGTYEQYF
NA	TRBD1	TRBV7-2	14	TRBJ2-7	TGTGCCAGCAGCCCGACAGGGGGCACAGGCGAGCAGTACTTC	CASSPTGGTGEQYF
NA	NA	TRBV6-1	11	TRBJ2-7	TGTGCCAGCAGTGAGGAGTGGGAGCAGTACTTC	CASSEEWEQYF
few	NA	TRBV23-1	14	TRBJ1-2	TGCGCCAGCAGTCCAGACACGGTAATCGGTGGCTACACCTTC	CASSPDTVIGGYTF
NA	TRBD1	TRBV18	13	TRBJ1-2	TGTGCCAGCTCACCGGGACAGTACCCTGGCTACACCTTC	CASSPGQYPGYTF
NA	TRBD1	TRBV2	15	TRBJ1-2	TGTGCCAGCAGTCCTCAAGGGGGCGCAGGGAATGGCTACACCTTC	CASSPQGGAGNGYTF
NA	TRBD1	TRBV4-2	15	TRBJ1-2	TGTGCCAGCAGCCAAGAATCCGGACAGGGAGTTGGCTACACCTTC	CASSQESGQGVGYTF
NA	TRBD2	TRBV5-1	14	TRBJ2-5	TGCGCCAGCAGCCCGGGGACTAGTCAAGAGACCCAGTACTTC	CASSPGTSQETQYF
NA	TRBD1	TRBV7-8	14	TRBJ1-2	TGTGCCAGCAGCTTAGGGACAGGGATAATTGGCTACACCTTC	CASSLGTGIIGYTF
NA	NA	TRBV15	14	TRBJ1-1	TGTGCCACCAGCACCAGGGTGGGGTACGCTGAAGCTTTCTTT	CATSTRVGYAEAFF
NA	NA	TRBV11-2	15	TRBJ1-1	TGTGCCAGCAGCTTAACGGACTTTCCTGGCACTGAAGCTTTCTTT	CASSLTDFPGTEAFF
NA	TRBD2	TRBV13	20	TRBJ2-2	TGTGCCAGCAGCTTAGCCCCGGGACTAGCGGCTTGGGGCAACACCGGGGAGCTGTTTTTT	CASSLAPGLAAWGNTGELFF
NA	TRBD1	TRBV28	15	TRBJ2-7	TGTGCCAGCAGTTCCCTGGGACAGGGGGGTTACGAGCAGTACTTC	CASSSLGQGGYEQYF
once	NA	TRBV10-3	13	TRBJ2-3	TGTGCCATCACTAGCGTCGTAGGGCATACGCAGTATTTT	CAITSVVGHTQYF
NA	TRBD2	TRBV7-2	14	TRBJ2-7	TGTGCCAGCAGCTTCCCCGGGGGGTCCTACGAGCAGTACTTC	CASSFPGGSYEQYF
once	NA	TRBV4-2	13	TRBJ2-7	TGTGCCAGCACACCGGGAAATACCTACGAGCAGTACTTC	CASTPGNTYEQYF
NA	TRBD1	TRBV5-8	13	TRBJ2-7	TGTGCCAGCTCCGGACAGGGGAACTACGAGCAGTACTTC	CASSGQGNYEQYF
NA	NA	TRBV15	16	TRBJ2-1	TGTGCCACCAGCAGAGATCGTAGCGGTGCCTACAATGAGCAGTTCTTC	CATSRDRSGAYNEQFF
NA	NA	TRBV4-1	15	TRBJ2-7	TGCGCCAGCAGCCAACCGGCCAGCGGATCCTACGAGCAGTACTTC	CASSQPASGSYEQYF